This T cell receptor (beta chain) was identified during a study of early T cells in non-severe SARS-CoV-2 infection. Study findings and constraints: Clonotype matching in VDJdb favored anti-spike CD8 responses and did not capture private and CD4 specificities.

With respect to this clonotype: Its antigen is undetermined.

Trimming shortened V by 4 bases and J by 3 bases, and 8 bases separated the two germline ends. Looked up from germline, CDR1 is SGHDN and CDR2 is FVKESK. The CDR3 has 13 amino acids. Tagging with unique molecular identifiers was applied to individual cDNA molecules. TCRdb called the 5' RACE reads again in MiXCR, with one record for every CDR3 protein. The table lists approximately 70,000 distinct CDR3 sequences, around 12% of them singletons. This TCR derives from an adult who was a healthcare worker with PCR-confirmed SARS-CoV-2 infection or an uninfected control (not recorded which). The donor label of this sample is uncertain. The chain links TRBV14 to TRBJ2-3; no clear D. The input for sequencing was whole blood, taken at baseline. In DNA form, the CDR3 reads TGTGCCAGCAGCCGGACGTTTACAGATACGCAGTATTTT. Protein: CASSRTFTDTQYF.